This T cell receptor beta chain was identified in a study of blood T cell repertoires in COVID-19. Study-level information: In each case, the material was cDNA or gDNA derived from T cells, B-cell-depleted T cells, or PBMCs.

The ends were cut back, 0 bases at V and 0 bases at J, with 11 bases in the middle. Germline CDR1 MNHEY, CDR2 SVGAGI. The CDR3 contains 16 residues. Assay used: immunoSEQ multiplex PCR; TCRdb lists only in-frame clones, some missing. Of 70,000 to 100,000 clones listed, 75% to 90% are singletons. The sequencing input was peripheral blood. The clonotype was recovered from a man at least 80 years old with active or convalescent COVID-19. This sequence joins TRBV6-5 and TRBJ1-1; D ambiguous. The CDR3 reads CASSYSTGSMNTEAFF. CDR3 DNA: TGTGCCAGCAGTTACTCAACGGGGTCCATGAACACTGAAGCTTTCTTT.